This section outlines one T cell receptor (beta chain) sequence together with its context. As yet, its antigen is unknown. The sample originates from a study of T-cell memory formation after mild COVID-19. A single record per CDR3 protein comes from TCRdb applying MiXCR to the 5' RACE reads. The sample includes fewer than 140,000 distinct CDR3 sequences, roughly 12% seen only once; the top ten take around 25%. General study findings and limits: Later expanders leaned toward CD4+, whereas clones contracting from day 15 to 85 were balanced CD4/CD8.

The sequence came from an adult woman who had mild COVID-19 (a few samples of this study predate the infection). Cell type and time point are not known. The sample consisted of PBMCs or a T cell subset sorted from them (not recorded which).

The CDR3 reads CASSLGGRGVNEQFF. The CDR3 nucleotides read TGTGCCAGCAGCTTGGGAGGTCGCGGAGTCAATGAGCAGTTCTTC. The rearrangement uses TRBV5-6 and TRBJ2-1; D uncertain. V was clipped by 0 bases and J by 6 bases, with 13 bases between them. Per the germline V gene, CDR1 is SGHDT and CDR2 is YYEEEE. The CDR3 is made up of 15 amino acids.